The next 16 T cell receptor beta chains were all read from a single sample in a study of shared clonotypes between healthy human individuals. Method: immunoSEQ multiplex PCR; TCRdb's copy keeps in-frame clones and lacks some. The repertoire holds approximately 650,000 clones, with roughly 96% as singletons. Positive CCR7 selection of CD45RO-negative cells yielded the naive CD8 cells, and terminally differentiated effector memory CD45RA+ cells were excluded. Sequenced input: naive CD8+ T cells sorted from blood. The receptors here all came from a woman aged 25-40 years in good health.

The genes are TRBV30 and TRBJ2-1; D may match TRBD1 or TRBD2 (5 bases each). The CDR3 has 13 residues. The germline V and J ends were trimmed by 1 base and 6 bases, with 10 bases remaining between them. Per the germline V gene, CDR1 is GTSNPN and CDR2 is SVGIG (reference sequence). The CDR3 sequence: CAWSGDATNEQFF. The CDR3 region has the DNA TGTGCCTGGAGTGGGGACGCAACCAATGAGCAGTTCTTC.

The CDR3 spells CASSGGTSGRTYEQYF. DNA for the CDR3: TGTGCCAGCAGCGGGGGGACTAGCGGGCGAACCTACGAGCAGTACTTC. The V gene is TRBV5-6, the J gene TRBJ2-7; TRBD2 matches 12 bases. The CDR3 has 16 residues. Germline CDR1 is SGHDT and CDR2 is YYEEEE. The V and J ends lost 4 bases and 2 bases, in that order; junction bases with no gene match: 7.

The chain has TRBV9 and TRBJ1-4; D remains ambiguous. Trimming shortened V by 3 bases and J by 10 bases, and 10 bases separated the two germline ends. The germline CDR1 and CDR2 sequences are SGDLS and YYNGEE. The CDR3 covers 12 residues. The CDR3 reads CASSAQVGKLFF. The CDR3 coding sequence is TGTGCCAGCAGCGCTCAGGTGGGAAAACTGTTTTTT.

The chain recombines TRBV7-9 with TRBJ2-1; no clear D gene. Germline assignment: CDR1 SEHNR and CDR2 FQNEAQ (reference sequence). The CDR3 contains 16 residues. With 5 bases removed from V and 5 bases from J, the gap between germline ends came to 19 bases. The CDR3: CASSLYNWKENNEQFF. CDR3 DNA sequence: TGTGCCAGCAGCCTCTACAACTGGAAAGAAAACAATGAGCAGTTCTTC.

CDR3 DNA sequence: TGCGCCAGCAGCCGATATGACGGGCAAAACATTCAGTACTTC. As protein: CASSRYDGQNIQYF. The chain couples TRBV4-1 to TRBJ2-4; no clear D. Germline V lookup: CDR1 MGHRA, CDR2 YSYEKL. CDR3 length: 14 residues. The V end lost 4 bases, the J end lost 5 bases, and 12 bases lay between the germline ends.

This chain connects TRBV2 to TRBJ1-1; maybe TRBD1 (6 bases). The V gene's germline CDR1 is SNHLY and CDR2 FYNNEI. This CDR3 contains 13 residues. The V and J ends lost 5 bases and 2 bases respectively, with 9 bases between them. The chain's CDR3 is CASSPQGNTEAFF. CDR3 sequence (DNA): TGTGCCAGCAGTCCACAGGGAAACACTGAAGCTTTCTTT.

V usage is TRBV2 and J usage is TRBJ2-2; D possibly matches TRBD1 or TRBD2 (5 bases each). This CDR3 spans 14 amino acids. Germline CDR1 and CDR2: SNHLY and FYNNEI. Trimming left V 4 bases short and J 7 bases short, with 13 bases between. The CDR3 sequence is CASSVGARGGELFF. CDR3 sequence (DNA): TGTGCCAGCAGTGTAGGGGCGAGGGGCGGGGAGCTGTTTTTT.

This chain joins TRBV15 and TRBJ2-1; perhaps D is TRBD1 or TRBD2 (5 bases each). V was cut by 0 bases and J by 6 bases, with 12 bases left in between. Germline V gives CDR1 LNHNV, CDR2 YYDKDF (reference sequence). CDR3 length: 15 amino acids. Here the CDR3 DNA reads TGTGCCACCAGCAGAGACGGGGACCGACGCAATGAGCAGTTCTTC. As protein: CATSRDGDRRNEQFF.

The chain links TRBV5-8 to TRBJ1-2, with unresolved D. From germline, CDR1 is SGHTS and CDR2 YDEGEE. Trimming shortened V by 2 bases and J by 4 bases, and 9 bases separated the two germline ends. CDR3 length equals 13 residues. The CDR3 nucleotides are TGTGCCAGCAGCTTAACAGCGCTCTATGGCTACACCTTC. It encodes CASSLTALYGYTF.

The chain carries TRBV15 and TRBJ1-4; D not resolved. CDR1 and CDR2 from the germline V gene are LNHNV and YYDKDF (reference sequence). This CDR3 has 18 residues. The V and J ends lost 0 bases and 5 bases respectively, with 19 bases between them. In nucleotides, the CDR3 is TGTGCCACCAGCAGAGATATAGTGTCTACGGAGATGAATGAAAAACTGTTTTTT. It translates to CATSRDIVSTEMNEKLFF. Variable domain in full (rest from reference TRBV15 and TRBJ1-4): DAMVIQNPRYQVTQFGKPVTLSCSQTLNHNVMYWYQQKSSQAPKLLFHYYDKDFNNEADTPDNFQSRRPNTSFCFLDIRSPGLGDTAMYLCATSRDIVSTEMNEKLFFGSGTQLSVL.

The CDR3, as DNA: TGTGCCGGAGCCCGGGACAGGGTCGGCGAGCAGTACTTC. This gives the protein CAGARDRVGEQYF. The chain employs TRBV28 and TRBJ2-7; 9 bases match TRBD1. Germline assignment: CDR1 MDHEN and CDR2 SYDVKM. The CDR3 consists of 13 residues. V lost 11 bases to trimming and J lost 6 bases; unmatched junction nucleotides: 11.

The V call is TRBV28, the J call TRBJ2-1, with D unresolved. The CDR3 loop spans 15 amino acids. Trimming cost V 5 bases and J 0 bases, with 11 bases left between them. Germline V CDR1 and CDR2: MDHEN, SYDVKM. The CDR3 is CASSPLGSSYNEQFF. As DNA, the CDR3 is TGTGCCAGCAGTCCGCTGGGGTCCTCCTACAATGAGCAGTTCTTC.

The rearrangement joins TRBV6-5 to TRBJ1-1, with D maybe TRBD1 (6 bases). The V gene lost 4 bases and the J gene lost 6 bases, with 12 bases spanning the gap. This CDR3 is 13 amino acids long. Germline CDR1 MNHEY, CDR2 SVGAGI. CDR3 residues: CASSFWTEAEAFF. DNA for the CDR3: TGTGCCAGCAGTTTTTGGACAGAGGCTGAAGCTTTCTTT.

The chain couples TRBV4-1 to TRBJ2-6, with no clear D. In germline, CDR1 is MGHRA, CDR2 YSYEKL. Trimming removed 3 bases at V and 4 bases at J, with 4 bases between. CDR3 length equals 13 residues. CDR3 DNA: TGCGCCAGCAGCCACCCGGGGGCCAACGTCCTGACTTTC. It yields the protein CASSHPGANVLTF.

About this clone itself: The same CDR3 arises from other DNA sequences in this sample as well. This chain connects TRBV28 to TRBJ2-7, with D possibly called TRBD1 or TRBD2 (5 bases each). This CDR3 spans 14 amino acids. Germline CDR1 is MDHEN and CDR2 is SYDVKM. Trimming cost V 5 bases and J 4 bases, with 15 bases left between them. The CDR3 DNA follows: TGTGCCAGCAGTGCCACCGGGACCTCTTACGAGCAGTACTTC. It is translated as CASSATGTSYEQYF.

J is TRBJ2-3 and V is TRBV5-5, with unresolved D. Germline values: CDR1 SGHKS, CDR2 YYEKEE (reference sequence). This CDR3 has 14 residues. With 0 bases removed from V and 2 bases from J, the gap between germline ends came to 7 bases. CDR3 in DNA: TGTGCCAGCAGCTTGGCCGGGTTCACAGATACGCAGTATTTT. Its protein is CASSLAGFTDTQYF.